A single T cell receptor (beta chain) is shown here with its context. Its antigen is not known. These data come from a study of CD8 T cells in ankylosing spondylitis. Germline loops: CDR1 SEHNR, CDR2 FQNEAQ (reference sequence). Trimming took 2 bases from V and 4 from J, leaving 10 bases between them. This CDR3 is built from 14 residues. TCRdb redid the calling of the 5' RACE reads with MiXCR, one entry per CDR3 protein. The repertoire has about 280,000 distinct CDR3 sequences, approximately 20% of them found once; the top ten carry roughly 7.3%. Overall study findings and caveats: Before this, some motif variants had been reported in reactive arthritis synovial fluid and blood. Matched ankylosing spondylitis synovial fluid reportedly showed significant enrichment of disease-linked clones. What seemed typical of ankylosing spondylitis blood was a TCR beta motif built from roughly eight highly homologous variants.

The source of this sequence is a male donor with ankylosing spondylitis or in good health (not recorded which). The chain carries TRBV7-9 and TRBJ2-3; possibly TRBD2 for D (5 bases). The material sequenced was blood, either unsorted or a sorted T cell fraction (not recorded which). This chain's CDR3 is CASSLREYADTQYF. The CDR3 DNA sequence: TGTGCCAGCAGCTTAAGGGAGTACGCAGATACGCAGTATTTT. The whole variable domain, filled in from reference TRBV7-9 and TRBJ2-3, reads DTGVSQNPRHKITKRGQNVTFRCDPISEHNRLYWYRQTLGQGPEFLTYFQNEAQLEKSRLLSDRFSAERPKGSFSTLEIQRTEQGDSAMYLCASSLREYADTQYFGPGTRLTVL.